Below, 21 T cell receptor beta chains from the same sample are listed, as sequenced in a study of shared clonotypes between healthy human individuals. Sequencing was performed with immunoSEQ multiplex PCR; in TCRdb, only in-frame clones are kept and a portion is missing. The table lists about 1 million clones, 60% to 80% of them singletons. The sample was memory CD4+ T cells sorted from blood. The subset here: CD45RA-negative fraction. These receptors were taken from a young man in good health.

The rearrangement joins TRBV18 to TRBJ1-2; D is unresolved. This CDR3 has 16 amino acids. V lost 0 bases to trimming and J lost 0 bases, with 11 bases between them. The germline V gene has CDR1 KGHSH and CDR2 LQKENI. CDR3 loop: CASSPPVSRANYGYTF. As DNA, the CDR3 is TGTGCCAGCTCACCACCGGTATCCCGAGCTAACTATGGCTACACCTTC.

V usage is TRBV7-3 and J usage is TRBJ2-5; a weak D match, TRBD2 (5 bases). Deletions cut 0 bases from V and 4 bases from J, with 9 bases between. The CDR3 contains 14 residues. Germline V gene data show CDR1 as SGHTA and CDR2 as FQGTGA. CDR3 in DNA: TGTGCCAGCAGCTTAACCGGGAAAGGAGAGACCCAGTACTTC. Translation: CASSLTGKGETQYF.

This clone was seen only once. The chain links TRBV5-1 to TRBJ1-1; D possibly corresponds to TRBD1 (5 bases). The germline V gene encodes CDR1 SGHRS and CDR2 YFSETQ. Trimming removed 4 bases from V and 1 base from J, with 20 bases in between. The CDR3 extends over 17 amino acids. The CDR3 DNA follows: TGCGCCAGCAGCCGGACCCGGGGACGTGAGTCGAACACTGAAGCTTTCTTT. Encoded protein: CASSRTRGRESNTEAFF.

V usage is TRBV18 and J usage is TRBJ1-4, with D possibly matching TRBD1 (6 bases). CDR1 is KGHSH, CDR2 LQKENI, per germline. With 6 bases removed from V and 5 bases from J, the gap between germline ends came to 10 bases. The CDR3 sequence is 13 residues long. The CDR3 region has the DNA TGTGCCAGCTCGCGCGGACAGAATGAAAAACTGTTTTTT. Translating it yields CASSRGQNEKLFF.

This chain connects TRBV18 to TRBJ2-7; the D gene is possibly TRBD2 (6 bases). The germline CDR1 and CDR2 sequences are KGHSH and LQKENI. V was cut by 1 base and J by 0 bases, with 19 bases left in between. The CDR3 is made up of 18 amino acids. The chain's CDR3 is CASSPLRPGAGSSYEQYF. As DNA, the CDR3 is TGTGCCAGCTCACCACTGCGCCCTGGGGCCGGGAGCTCCTACGAGCAGTACTTC.

The V and J genes are TRBV18 and TRBJ1-2; a weak D match, TRBD1 (6 bases). Germline CDR1 reads KGHSH; CDR2 reads LQKENI. V lost 5 bases and J 5 bases, leaving 15 bases between the germline ends. The CDR3 consists of 14 residues. The CDR3 bases are TGTGCCAGCTCAAACATGACAGGCCGATATGGCTACACCTTC. Its protein product is CASSNMTGRYGYTF.

This clone was recorded once. The rearrangement joins TRBV10-3 to TRBJ1-5; D possibly corresponds to TRBD1 (6 bases). Deletions cut 4 bases from V and 6 bases from J, with 13 bases between. The CDR3 spans 14 residues. CDR1 and CDR2 (germline): ENHRY, SYGVKD. The CDR3 region has the DNA TGTGCCATCAGTGGAGTACAGGGACCTCAGCCCCAGCATTTT. Translated, it gives CAISGVQGPQPQHF.

The chain uses TRBV6-6 and TRBJ1-5; 8 bases match TRBD1. Germline CDR1 reads MNHNY; CDR2 reads SVGAGI (reference sequence). The CDR3 consists of 13 residues. The V segment lost 2 bases and the J segment 6 bases; nucleotides outside the gene matches: 0. CDR3 region: CASSYTGGQPQHF. CDR3 sequence (DNA): TGTGCCAGCAGTTACACAGGGGGTCAGCCCCAGCATTTT.

V is TRBV4-3 and J is TRBJ2-1, with a possible D match to TRBD2 (5 bases). The V end was cut by 4 bases, the J end by 3 bases, with 16 bases between. CDR3 length: 16 residues. Germline loops: CDR1 LGHNA, CDR2 YSLEER. CDR3 amino acids: CASSPVSSIGYNEQFF. The DNA of the CDR3 is TGCGCCAGCAGCCCCGTTTCTAGCATAGGCTACAATGAGCAGTTCTTC.

About this clone itself: The same CDR3 arises from other DNA sequences in this sample as well. This chain links TRBV19 with TRBJ2-2; D ambiguous. The CDR3 totals 14 residues. Trimming shortened V by 2 bases and J by 1 base, and 5 bases separated the two germline ends. Germline values: CDR1 LNHDA, CDR2 SQIVND (reference sequence). The CDR3 region has the DNA TGTGCCAGTAGTATATTAGAGAACACCGGGGAGCTGTTTTTT. It specifies CASSILENTGELFF.

In its sample, this clone was seen a few times. The rearrangement uses TRBV6-5 and TRBJ1-2; tentatively, D is TRBD1 (5 bases). Trimming removed 5 bases at V and 8 bases at J, with 15 bases between. The CDR3 spans 13 residues. CDR1 is MNHEY, CDR2 SVGAGI, per germline. As DNA, the CDR3 is TGTGCCAGCAGTCCTGCGGGGGGGTGGGGCTACACCTTC. Its translation: CASSPAGGWGYTF.

The chain links TRBV5-6 to TRBJ2-1, with D perhaps given as TRBD1 or TRBD2 (6 bases each). Germline V gives CDR1 SGHDT, CDR2 YYEEEE. This CDR3 is built from 16 residues. The V end lost 4 bases, the J end lost 2 bases, and 16 bases lay between the germline ends. CDR3 sequence (DNA): TGTGCCAGCAGCCCTTCTACTGGGGGGCCCTACAATGAGCAGTTCTTC. Translating it yields CASSPSTGGPYNEQFF.

This chain connects TRBV23-1 to TRBJ1-1; no definite D call. TRBV23-1 is an ORF for which the function is uncertain. Trimming stripped 0 bases from V and 8 bases from J, with 4 bases between. This CDR3 is 11 amino acids long. CDR3 bases: TGCGCCAGCAGTCAATCGACCGAAGCTTTCTTT. Its protein product is CASSQSTEAFF.

This clone was picked up one time. The rearrangement links TRBV7-2 to TRBJ2-1, with TRBD1 matching 10 bases. V shed 5 bases and J 6 bases; nucleotides not matched to a gene: 7. The CDR3 consists of 15 residues. CDR1 is SGHTA and CDR2 is FQGNSA in the germline V gene. The CDR3 loop reads CASSDRDRGPNEQFF. CDR3 coding DNA: TGTGCCAGCAGCGACCGGGACAGGGGCCCCAATGAGCAGTTCTTC.

The gene calls are TRBV6-1 and TRBJ2-1; 10 nucleotides match TRBD2. Per germline, CDR1 MNHNS and CDR2 SASEGT. V was pared by 6 bases and J by 3 bases, with 5 bases of the junction left unmatched. The CDR3 runs 15 residues. The DNA of the CDR3 is TGTGCCAGCAGCGTTGTAGCGGGGGGCTACAATGAGCAGTTCTTC. The encoded protein is CASSVVAGGYNEQFF.

This clone was picked up a small number of times. This chain links TRBV27 with TRBJ1-5; D gene ambiguous. This CDR3 comprises 13 residues. V lost 6 bases and J lost 7, with 13 bases in between. In germline, CDR1 is MNHEY, CDR2 SMNVEV (reference sequence). This CDR3 reads CASSLSVIQPQHF. The CDR3 DNA reads as TGTGCCAGCAGCCTATCAGTGATCCAGCCCCAGCATTTT.

The V and J genes are TRBV15 and TRBJ2-1; D is perhaps TRBD2 (5 bases). This CDR3 is built from 17 residues. From germline, CDR1 is LNHNV and CDR2 YYDKDF (reference sequence). The V end lost 1 base, the J end lost 0 bases, and 13 bases lay between the germline ends. This chain's CDR3 is CATSRVARLSSYNEQFF. In nucleotides, the CDR3 is TGTGCCACCAGCAGAGTAGCGAGGCTAAGCTCCTACAATGAGCAGTTCTTC.

The table lists this clone with a few counts. The J gene is TRBJ1-5, the V gene TRBV6-1; unclear D gene. There are 13 residues in the CDR3. Trimming took 7 bases from V and 7 from J, leaving 14 bases between them. Germline values: CDR1 MNHNS, CDR2 SASEGT. CDR3 region: CASTSRSLQPQHF. The CDR3 DNA sequence: TGTGCCAGCACCTCCAGGTCTCTCCAGCCCCAGCATTTT.

This clone was counted a few times. This chain uses TRBV13 with TRBJ2-4; D not resolved. Per the germline V gene, CDR1 is PRHDT and CDR2 is FYEKMQ (reference sequence). Trimming took 5 bases from V and 6 from J, leaving 20 bases between them. There are 16 residues in the CDR3. The CDR3 reads CASSLSQTAKGNIQYF. The CDR3 DNA follows: TGTGCCAGCAGCCTATCGCAGACTGCAAAGGGAAACATTCAGTACTTC.

Here the CDR3 reads CASRAWESNSPLHF. The CDR3 DNA sequence: TGTGCCAGCCGTGCTTGGGAGTCAAATTCACCCCTCCACTTT. The J gene is TRBJ1-6, the V gene TRBV6-5; no definite D call. The CDR3 runs 14 residues. V lost 8 bases to trimming and J lost 7 bases, with 15 bases between them. The germline CDR1 and CDR2 sequences are MNHEY and SVGAGI.

V usage is TRBV11-2 and J usage is TRBJ2-2, with TRBD2 matching 8 bases. V dropped 4 bases and J dropped 5; count of bases not matched to a gene: 12. Germline V lookup: CDR1 SGHAT, CDR2 FQNNGV. The CDR3 loop spans 17 amino acids. The CDR3 protein is CASSSRGSGIVTGELFF. The CDR3 DNA follows: TGTGCCAGCAGCTCCCGGGGTAGCGGGATCGTTACCGGGGAGCTGTTTTTT.